These 3 T cell receptor beta chains came from one sample sequenced in a study of shared clonotypes between healthy human individuals. Profiling relied on immunoSEQ multiplex PCR, and the TCRdb table lists in-frame clones only, not all of them. The sample yields about 1,500,000 clones, around 97% seen once. Specimen: naive CD4+ T cells sorted from blood. The subset here: CD45RA+ positively selected. Receptors were obtained from a man aged 30 to 45 in good health.

This sequence joins TRBV7-9 and TRBJ1-2; D is perhaps TRBD1 (5 bases). The CDR3 loop spans 18 amino acids. V dropped 2 bases and J dropped 4 bases, with 23 bases sitting between them. CDR1 SEHNR and CDR2 FQNEAQ come from the germline V gene (reference sequence). The CDR3 bases are TGTGCCAGCAGCTTATTGAGTTTACTGTCGGGGGAGGGCTATGGCTACACCTTC. Its translation: CASSLLSLLSGEGYGYTF.

The chain is built from TRBV10-3 and TRBJ2-7, with 7 bases matching TRBD2. V trimming: 5 bases; J trimming: 2 bases; junction bases outside the gene matches: 9. CDR3 length: 15 residues. The germline V gene has CDR1 ENHRY and CDR2 SYGVKD. The CDR3 region is CAISSGTTGPYEQYF. CDR3 DNA: TGTGCCATCAGTTCAGGGACTACCGGACCCTACGAGCAGTACTTC.

The gene calls are TRBV14 and TRBJ2-3; perhaps TRBD1 as D (5 bases). Germline V gives CDR1 SGHDN, CDR2 FVKESK. The length of the CDR3 is 16 residues. The germline V and J ends were trimmed by 0 bases and 2 bases, with 12 bases remaining between them. CDR3 residues: CASSQDRQGYTDTQYF. In DNA, the CDR3 is TGTGCCAGCAGCCAAGATAGGCAGGGATACACAGATACGCAGTATTTT. Looking up the rest from reference TRBV14 and TRBJ2-3 gives the full variable domain: EAGVTQFPSHSVIEKGQTVTLRCDPISGHDNLYWYRRVMGKEIKFLLHFVKESKQDESGMPNNRFLAERTGGTYSTLKVQPAELEDSGVYFCASSQDRQGYTDTQYFGPGTRLTVL.